The sequence of this T cell receptor (beta chain) was determined in a study of T cell repertoires in cytomegalovirus infection. Study summary: Public TCR beta signature analysis indicated the presence of both CMV infection and matching HLA type.

Germline loops: CDR1 SQVTM, CDR2 ANQGSEA. The CDR3 contains 16 residues. MiXCR, run by TCRdb on the reads, gives a single entry per CDR3 protein. The sample has 150,000 to 200,000 distinct CDR3 sequences; approximately 19% are singletons. Regarding the study as a whole: In two of eight donors, the top clonotype was HLA-C-restricted CMV-specific. The study identified carriers of CMV plus the relevant HLA from cumulative public TCR beta family frequency.

This clonotype turned up a few times. No antigen is known for it. The sample taken for sequencing was PBMCs. This TCR derives from a human donor in good health (CMV status not recorded). Some clones in this sample may be carry-over from other donors' samples. V and J are TRBV29-1 and TRBJ2-5; 7 bases match TRBD2. CDR3 loop: CRSRGDLTGGQETQYF. The CDR3 DNA reads as TGCAGGTCCCGGGGGGACCTGACGGGAGGACAAGAGACCCAGTACTTC.